The text below deals with one T cell receptor (beta chain). Its antigen is as yet unknown. This sample was taken from a study of CD8 T cells in ankylosing spondylitis. Germline V gives CDR1 SEHNR, CDR2 FQNEAQ (reference sequence). The CDR3 is made up of 13 amino acids. Trimming removed 1 base from V and 5 bases from J, with 8 bases in between. Preparation of TCR beta libraries was done by quantitative 5'-RACE with molecular barcodes. Via MiXCR, TCRdb re-called the 5' RACE reads, giving one row per CDR3 protein. The table lists under 130,000 distinct CDR3 sequences, approximately 25% of them singletons. General study points: Blood of patients with ankylosing spondylitis appeared to be characterized by a TCR beta motif of eight highly homologous variants.

The V gene is TRBV7-9, the J gene TRBJ1-1, with a tentative D call TRBD1 (6 bases). Sequencing was performed on synovial fluid, either unsorted or a sorted T cell fraction (not recorded which). This receptor was obtained from a male donor with ankylosing spondylitis. CDR3 nucleotide sequence: TGTGCCAGCAGCTTAGGGGGGCAAACTGAAGCTTTCTTT. Translation: CASSLGGQTEAFF.